The 5 T cell receptor beta chains below were found in one sample sequenced in a study of T cell responses to AZD1222 COVID-19 vaccine. The data were produced by immunoSEQ multiplex PCR, yet TCRdb's version contains in-frame clones alone and is incomplete. The sample yields 75,000 to 95,000 clones, 70% to 90% seen once. The specimen was peripheral blood, collected 28 days after the second dose of the MenACWY control vaccine. The receptors come from an adult who received the MenACWY meningococcal vaccine as a control.

In this sample, this clone turned up a few times. The rearrangement joins TRBV6-1 to TRBJ1-1; unclear D gene. The germline V gene encodes CDR1 MNHNS and CDR2 SASEGT. The CDR3 is 13 residues long. The germline V and J ends were trimmed by 2 bases and 11 bases, with 15 bases remaining between them. The chain's CDR3 is CASSESLGRNAFF. In DNA, the CDR3 is TGTGCCAGCAGTGAATCCCTAGGCAGAAACGCTTTCTTT.

The count of this clone is one. The genes are TRBV2 and TRBJ2-7, with TRBD2 identical over 11 bases. This CDR3 comprises 14 residues. After removal of 6 bases from V and 2 bases from J, the junction contained 3 bases not matched to a gene. Germline CDR1 and CDR2: SNHLY and FYNNEI. The CDR3 region has the DNA TGTGCCAGCAGCCAACTAGCGGGGGCCTACGAGCAGTACTTC. As protein: CASSQLAGAYEQYF.

This clone occurred a few times. The V and J genes are TRBV2 and TRBJ2-1; tentative D call: TRBD1 (6 bases). Germline-derived CDR1 and CDR2 are SNHLY and FYNNEI. The CDR3 spans 14 residues. Trimming left V 7 bases short and J 5 bases short, with 15 bases between. CDR3 nucleotides: TGTGCCAGCACCCGAACCAGGGGCCACAATGAGCAGTTCTTC. Translation gives CASTRTRGHNEQFF.

DNA of the CDR3: TGTGCCAGCAGCTCAAATTGGGGCACTGAAGCTTTCTTT. Translating it yields CASSSNWGTEAFF. The chain has TRBV7-2 and TRBJ1-1; D call uncertain. Trimming stripped 4 bases from V and 4 bases from J, with 10 bases between. The CDR3 is made up of 13 amino acids. Germline V gene lookup returns CDR1 SGHTA and CDR2 FQGNSA.

V is TRBV7-9 and J is TRBJ2-2, with TRBD1 identical over 10 bases. This CDR3 has 16 amino acids. Germline V gene data show CDR1 as SEHNR and CDR2 as FQNEAQ (reference sequence). J was trimmed by 1 base and V by 3 bases; bases with no gene match: 2. Here the CDR3 reads CASSLTGGENTGELFF. The CDR3, as DNA: TGTGCCAGCAGCTTGACAGGGGGCGAGAACACCGGGGAGCTGTTTTTT. Full variable domain (outside the CDR3, taken from reference TRBV7-9 and TRBJ2-2): DTGVSQNPRHKITKRGQNVTFRCDPISEHNRLYWYRQTLGQGPEFLTYFQNEAQLEKSRLLSDRFSAERPKGSFSTLEIQRTEQGDSAMYLCASSLTGGENTGELFFGEGSRLTVL.